These 14 T cell receptor beta chains share one sample of origin, sequenced in a study of blood T cell repertoires in COVID-19. Generated by immunoSEQ multiplex PCR, the TCRdb table keeps only in-frame clones and is missing some. The sample lists 120,000 to 150,000 clones, approximately 84% occurring once. Specimen: peripheral blood. The receptors stem from a human donor in a cohort sampled during active COVID-19.

Regarding this clone: An end of the junction differs from the germline gene, which may be a read error. V is TRBV6-4 and J is TRBJ2-3; weak D call: TRBD2 (6 bases). The CDR3 sequence is 13 residues long. The germline V gene has CDR1 MRHNA and CDR2 SNTAGT. CDR3 sequence (DNA): TGTGCCAGCAGGGACTATAACACAGATACGCAGTATTTT. Translated: CASRDYNTDTQYF.

This chain links TRBV7-2 with TRBJ2-7; D remains ambiguous. This CDR3 is 15 amino acids long. Germline CDR1 is SGHTA and CDR2 is FQGNSA. V lost 1 base and J 0 bases, leaving 10 bases between the germline ends. The CDR3 nucleotides read TGTGCCAGCAGCTTAGTGTGGCGGAGCTCCTACGAGCAGTACTTC. Translating gives CASSLVWRSSYEQYF.

The chain recombines TRBV5-1 with TRBJ1-3; maybe TRBD1 (6 bases). The CDR3 is made up of 16 amino acids. The germline V gene encodes CDR1 SGHRS and CDR2 YFSETQ. Trimming removed 1 base from V and 4 bases from J, with 15 bases in between. CDR3 sequence (DNA): TGCGCCAGCAGCTTGAGGCCAGGGGCGGACGGAAACACCATATATTTT. It translates to CASSLRPGADGNTIYF.

This rearrangement joins TRBV4-1 to TRBJ2-1; 11 bases fit TRBD2. V lost 1 base, J lost 11 bases, and 19 bases stayed unmatched. Per germline, CDR1 MGHRA and CDR2 YSYEKL. The CDR3 has 19 amino acids. CDR3 residues: CASSQGIQAWASGGPQQFF. CDR3 DNA: TGCGCCAGCAGCCAAGGGATCCAGGCGTGGGCTAGCGGGGGGCCCCAGCAGTTCTTC.

This clone was seen only once. V is TRBV6-5 and J is TRBJ1-1; D gene uncertain. Germline CDR1 is MNHEY and CDR2 is SVGAGI. The ends were cut back, 6 bases at V and 0 bases at J, with 8 bases in the middle. The CDR3 has 13 amino acids. The CDR3 here is CASSTGMNTEAFF. The DNA for the CDR3 is TGTGCCAGCAGCACCGGGATGAACACTGAAGCTTTCTTT.

This clone appeared a single time. V gene TRBV10-3 combines with J gene TRBJ1-2; no firm D call. CDR1 and CDR2 (germline): ENHRY, SYGVKD. The V end lost 10 bases, the J end lost 1 base, and 16 bases lay between the germline ends. The CDR3 consists of 14 residues. In nucleotides, the CDR3 is TGTGCCACCGAGCGCTCAGACCTTAACTATGGCTACACCTTC. Encoded protein: CATERSDLNYGYTF.

This rearrangement joins TRBV28 to TRBJ2-1, with 8 bases matching TRBD1. CDR1 and CDR2 (germline): MDHEN, SYDVKM. Trimming at V came to 3 bases and at J to 9 bases, leaving 10 bases not matched to a gene. The length of the CDR3 is 15 residues. As DNA, the CDR3 is TGTGCCAGCAGTTTGGGAGGCGCAGGGGGCACTGAGCAGTTCTTC. The encoded protein is CASSLGGAGGTEQFF.

The V gene is TRBV9, the J gene TRBJ1-1; a possible D gene is TRBD1 (5 bases). V was shortened by 0 bases and J by 5 bases, with 11 bases between the two germline ends. The CDR3 has 14 residues. Germline V CDR1 and CDR2: SGDLS, YYNGEE. The DNA for the CDR3 is TGTGCCAGCAGCGTAGACGGGGGGTATACTGAAGCTTTCTTT. This gives the protein CASSVDGGYTEAFF.

The V and J genes are TRBV19 and TRBJ1-5; unclear D gene. The CDR3 loop spans 12 amino acids. Germline loops: CDR1 LNHDA, CDR2 SQIVND (reference sequence). V lost 9 bases and J lost 10, with 16 bases in between. The CDR3 nucleotides are TGTGCCAGCCAAGACACGACCCGACCCCAGCATTTT. It codes for CASQDTTRPQHF.

The rearrangement uses TRBV7-9 and TRBJ2-5; a weak D match, TRBD1 (6 bases). Looked up from germline, CDR1 is SEHNR and CDR2 is FQNEAQ (reference sequence). There are 17 residues in the CDR3. V lost 1 base, J lost 0 bases, and 15 bases lay in between. CDR3 nucleotide sequence: TGTGCCAGCAGCTTAGGATCCGGGACACCGAACCAAGAGACCCAGTACTTC. Translation gives CASSLGSGTPNQETQYF.

The chain uses TRBV9 and TRBJ2-7, with TRBD2 as a possible D gene (5 bases). Germline V gene sequence: CDR1 SGDLS, CDR2 YYNGEE. Trimming removed 0 bases from V and 6 bases from J, with 10 bases in between. This CDR3 is built from 13 residues. The CDR3 sequence: CASSVVRGGEQYF. In DNA form, the CDR3 reads TGTGCCAGCAGCGTAGTTCGTGGAGGCGAGCAGTACTTC.

The V call is TRBV27, the J call TRBJ2-7, with D possibly TRBD1 on 6 matching bases. V lost 6 bases and J lost 2, with 26 bases in between. Germline V gene lookup returns CDR1 MNHEY and CDR2 SMNVEV (reference sequence). The CDR3 consists of 18 residues. For the CDR3, the DNA is TGTGCCAGCAGATCCTTCCTTGGGGGCACCCTGGGAACCTACGAGCAGTACTTC. The encoded protein is CASRSFLGGTLGTYEQYF.

Here the CDR3 reads CASSLDQGLPEAFF. Written as DNA, the CDR3 is TGTGCCAGCAGCTTGGACCAGGGGTTGCCTGAAGCTTTCTTT. The rearrangement uses TRBV5-4 and TRBJ1-1; the D gene is possibly TRBD1 (6 bases). Germline CDR1 is SGHNT and CDR2 is YYREEE (reference sequence). V shed 0 bases and J shed 6 bases, with 12 bases lying between them. The CDR3 consists of 14 residues.

The V call is TRBV28, the J call TRBJ1-6, with a possible D match to TRBD1 (5 bases). CDR3 length equals 16 residues. Germline CDR1 and CDR2: MDHEN and SYDVKM. V lost 8 bases to trimming and J lost 6 bases, with 20 bases between them. The CDR3 sequence is CASSRVSGGSNSPLHF. CDR3 sequence (DNA): TGTGCCAGCTCTCGTGTTTCCGGGGGGTCTAATTCACCCCTCCACTTT.